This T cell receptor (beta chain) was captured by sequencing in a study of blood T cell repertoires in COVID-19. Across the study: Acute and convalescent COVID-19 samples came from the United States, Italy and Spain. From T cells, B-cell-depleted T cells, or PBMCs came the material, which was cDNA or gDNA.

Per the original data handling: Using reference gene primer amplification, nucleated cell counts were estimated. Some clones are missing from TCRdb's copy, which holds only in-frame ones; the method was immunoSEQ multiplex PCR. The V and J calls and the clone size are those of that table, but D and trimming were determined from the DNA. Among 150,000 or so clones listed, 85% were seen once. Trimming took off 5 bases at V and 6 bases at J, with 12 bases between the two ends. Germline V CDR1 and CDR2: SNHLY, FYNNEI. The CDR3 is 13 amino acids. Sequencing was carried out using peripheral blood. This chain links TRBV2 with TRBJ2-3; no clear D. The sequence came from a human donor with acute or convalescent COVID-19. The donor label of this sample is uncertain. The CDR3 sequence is CASSRELLDTQYF. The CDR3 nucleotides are TGTGCCAGCAGTCGAGAGCTTTTGGATACGCAGTATTTT. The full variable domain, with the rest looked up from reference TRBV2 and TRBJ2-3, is EPEVTQTPSHQVTQMGQEVILRCVPISNHLYFYWYRQILGQKVEFLVSFYNNEISEKSEIFDDQFSVERPDGSNFTLKIRSTKLEDSAMYFCASSRELLDTQYFGPGTRLTVL.